This TCR beta chain was documented in a study of T cell repertoires in cytomegalovirus infection. Study context: It was the public TCR beta signatures that indicated both CMV infection and matching HLA type. The study, taken as a whole, reports: HLA-C-restricted CMV-specific TCR beta clonotypes were dominant in the ex vivo response.

Germline V gene sequence: CDR1 SGHVS, CDR2 FNYEAQ. There are 15 residues in the CDR3. V dropped 5 bases and J dropped 7 bases, with 18 bases sitting between them. One entry per CDR3 protein, called by TCRdb with MiXCR from the reads. There are fewer than 350,000 distinct CDR3 sequences in the sample; 25% to 35% occur only once, and 20% lies in the top ten. This clonotype was detected a few times. The antigen is not known. The origin of this receptor is a human donor in good health (CMV status not recorded). Some clones in this sample may be carry-over from other donors' samples. This sequence joins TRBV7-6 and TRBJ2-1; TRBD1 or TRBD2 may be the D gene (5 bases each). Sequences were derived from cultured PBMCs, sampled from culture after CMV antigen stimulation. CDR3: CASSPRDPSTNEQFF. CDR3 DNA sequence: TGTGCCAGCAGCCCCCGGGACCCCTCGACAAATGAGCAGTTCTTC.